Here is one TCR beta chain with its context. CDR1 is SGHNT, CDR2 YYREEE, per germline (reference sequence). The CDR3 consists of 16 residues. V shed 4 bases and J shed 1 base, with 15 bases lying between them. This sample stems from a study of cytomegalovirus exposure and HLA in healthy donors. Vbeta (60) and Jbeta (13) primers were used in the PCR. Profiled with immunoSEQ multiplex PCR; TCRdb holds only in-frame clones, not every one. The sample has about 160,000 clones. The V gene is TRBV5-4, the J gene TRBJ1-5; possibly TRBD1 for D (6 bases). Sequencing used PBMCs. The sequence came from a man aged 25 to 45 in good health and CMV-seronegative. The CDR3 here is CASSTTGNGSNQPQHF. The CDR3 region has the DNA TGTGCCAGCAGCACAACAGGGAATGGAAGCAATCAGCCCCAGCATTTT. The entire variable domain, with the rest obtained from reference TRBV5-4 and TRBJ1-5, is as follows: ETGVTQSPTHLIKTRGQQVTLRCSSQSGHNTVSWYQQALGQGPQFIFQYYREEENGRGNFPPRFSGLQFPNYSSELNVNALELDDSALYLCASSTTGNGSNQPQHFGDGTRLSIL.